The 18 T cell receptor beta chains below all came from one sample that was sequenced in a study of regulatory T cells in long-lasting Graves disease. TCR beta libraries were built with iRepertoire HTBI primers and Arm-PCR of CDR3 regions. In TCRdb, the multiplex PCR reads were re-called with MiXCR into one record per CDR3 protein. The table includes under 450,000 distinct CDR3 sequences, about 25% detected once. Time point here: persistent/refractory GD, antithyroid drugs over 5 years with positive TRAb. The TCR library was prepared using RNA isolated from PBMCs. This sample comprised peripheral blood mononuclear cells (PBMCs), obtained when the disease was refractory, from a patient treated with antithyroid drugs. These receptors originate from a female donor with Graves disease.

V and J are TRBV29-1 and TRBJ1-4, with D possibly matching TRBD1 (6 bases). Germline V gene lookup returns CDR1 SQVTM and CDR2 ANQGSEA. The CDR3 loop spans 13 amino acids. Trimming took 6 bases from V and 3 from J, leaving 11 bases between them. For the CDR3, the DNA is TGCAGCGTGAAGGGGGAGGCTAATGAAAAACTGTTTTTT. Translating it yields CSVKGEANEKLFF.

The chain carries TRBV20-1 and TRBJ1-1; TRBD1 aligns across 8 bases. Germline trimming cut 1 base from V and 5 bases from J; bases unmatched to any gene: 6. The CDR3 consists of 14 residues. Germline assignment: CDR1 DFQATT and CDR2 SNEGSKA (reference sequence). The CDR3 region has the DNA TGCAGTGCTAGAGCTCTCGGACAGGGTACTGAAGCTTTCTTT. As protein: CSARALGQGTEAFF.

This clonotype has more than one count but fewer than ten. This sequence joins TRBV25-1 and TRBJ1-3; maybe TRBD1 (6 bases). Trimming took off 3 bases at V and 0 bases at J, with 12 bases between the two ends. Germline lookup yields CDR1 MGHDK and CDR2 SYGVNS. This CDR3 spans 16 amino acids. For the CDR3, the DNA is TGTGCCAGCAGTGATTTGACAGGAGCCTCTGGAAACACCATATATTTT. It translates to CASSDLTGASGNTIYF.

This clonotype was counted between two and nine times. This chain links TRBV30 with TRBJ2-2; 7 bases match TRBD2. This CDR3 is 14 amino acids long. Germline V lookup: CDR1 GTSNPN, CDR2 SVGIG (reference sequence). V lost 4 bases, J lost 1 base, and 3 bases stayed unmatched. CDR3 coding DNA: TGTGCCTGGAAAAAGCGGGAGAACACCGGGGAGCTGTTTTTT. Protein sequence: CAWKKRENTGELFF. Based on the CDR3 plus reference TRBV30 and TRBJ2-2, the full variable domain is SQTIHQWPATLVQPVGSPLSLECTVEGTSNPNLYWYRQAAGRGLQLLFYSVGIGQISSEVPQNLSASRPQDRQFILSSKKLLLSDSGFYLCAWKKRENTGELFFGEGSRLTVL.

This clonotype was seen ten or more times. This chain joins TRBV2 and TRBJ1-1, with D unresolved. Germline CDR1 is SNHLY and CDR2 is FYNNEI. The V gene lost 11 bases and the J gene lost 2 bases, with 15 bases spanning the gap. The CDR3 is 13 residues long. This CDR3 reads CADGDGFNTEAFF. For the CDR3, the DNA is TGTGCCGACGGGGATGGGTTTAACACTGAAGCTTTCTTT.

This clonotype was seen only a few times. This chain joins TRBV30 and TRBJ2-6; the D is unclear. V gave up 2 bases and J gave up 1 base, with 15 bases separating them. The CDR3 has 17 residues. The germline V gene encodes CDR1 GTSNPN and CDR2 SVGIG (reference sequence). The CDR3 sequence is CAWSYTNIPSGANVLTF. CDR3 sequence (DNA): TGTGCCTGGAGTTATACGAACATACCTTCTGGGGCCAACGTCCTGACTTTC. Together with reference TRBV30 and TRBJ2-6, the CDR3 gives the full variable domain: SQTIHQWPATLVQPVGSPLSLECTVEGTSNPNLYWYRQAAGRGLQLLFYSVGIGQISSEVPQNLSASRPQDRQFILSSKKLLLSDSGFYLCAWSYTNIPSGANVLTFGAGSRLTVL.

This clonotype was recorded once. V and J are TRBV5-1 and TRBJ2-3; possible D gene TRBD1, 6 bases. CDR1 is SGHRS and CDR2 is YFSETQ in the germline V gene. The CDR3 covers 13 residues. The V end lost 4 bases, the J end lost 3 bases, and 9 bases lay between the germline ends. The CDR3 sequence: CASSTGQTDTQYF. The CDR3 DNA follows: TGCGCCAGCAGCACCGGACAGACAGATACGCAGTATTTT.

The CDR3 is CSAEASGRAVYNEQFF. The CDR3 bases are TGCAGTGCTGAAGCTAGCGGGAGGGCCGTCTACAATGAGCAGTTCTTC. The chain combines TRBV20-1 with TRBJ2-1, with 12 positions matching TRBD2. The CDR3 contains 16 residues. After removal of 5 bases from V and 3 bases from J, the junction contained 8 bases not matched to a gene. Germline CDR1 is DFQATT and CDR2 is SNEGSKA (reference sequence).

The sample holds a few counts of this clonotype. Since a far larger clone is one base different, this is likely a read error. The CDR3 protein is CASSLDGNTEASF. The CDR3 bases are TGTGCCAGCAGTCTTGACGGGAACACTGAAGCTTCCTTT. The rearrangement uses TRBV28 and TRBJ1-1; no clear D. The CDR3 spans 13 residues. Germline V gene data show CDR1 as MDHEN and CDR2 as SYDVKM.

The rearrangement joins TRBV19 to TRBJ2-6; perhaps D is TRBD1 or TRBD2 (5 bases each). Trimming cost V 10 bases and J 2 bases, with 18 bases left between them. Germline CDR1 and CDR2: LNHDA and SQIVND (reference sequence). CDR3 length: 16 amino acids. CDR3 residues: CATLDRGTPGANVLTF. CDR3 nucleotide sequence: TGTGCCACCTTGGACCGAGGGACGCCTGGGGCCAACGTCCTGACTTTC.

This clonotype was observed many times. The chain has TRBV28 and TRBJ2-2, with 9 bases fitting TRBD1. Unmatched junction bases numbered 3, after V lost 7 bases and J lost 0 bases. The CDR3 extends over 15 amino acids. Germline-derived CDR1 and CDR2 are MDHEN and SYDVKM. CDR3 nucleotide sequence: TGTGCCAGCAAGACAGGGGGTCCGAACACCGGGGAGCTGTTTTTT. It specifies CASKTGGPNTGELFF. The complete variable domain, with remaining parts taken from reference TRBV28 and TRBJ2-2, reads DVKVTQSSRYLVKRTGEKVFLECVQDMDHENMFWYRQDPGLGLRLIYFSYDVKMKEKGDIPEGYSVSREKKERFSLILESASTNQTSMYLCASKTGGPNTGELFFGEGSRLTVL.

This clonotype has ten or more counts. J is TRBJ2-7 and V is TRBV10-3; D tentatively fits TRBD1 or TRBD2 (6 bases each). CDR3 length: 20 residues. V dropped 4 bases and J dropped 2 bases, with 30 bases sitting between them. Germline CDR1 is ENHRY and CDR2 is SYGVKD. The CDR3 here is CAISGVVLGGAGRETYEQYF. In nucleotides, the CDR3 is TGTGCCATCAGTGGGGTAGTCTTGGGGGGCGCGGGAAGGGAAACCTACGAGCAGTACTTC.

At least ten counts were recorded for this clonotype. This chain uses TRBV12-3 or TRBV12-4 with TRBJ2-5; a possible D gene is TRBD2 (5 bases). There are 14 residues in the CDR3. Deletions cut 8 bases from V and 2 bases from J, with 15 bases between. The chain's CDR3 is CASGLSESQETQYF. The DNA for the CDR3 is TGTGCCAGCGGACTTTCGGAATCACAAGAGACCCAGTACTTC.

The CDR3 DNA sequence: TGTGCCAGCAGTCGACAGGGGTGGACCGAGCAGTACTTC. This sequence encodes CASSRQGWTEQYF. This sequence joins TRBV6-1 and TRBJ2-7; 8 bases fit TRBD1. The length of the CDR3 is 13 residues. The V and J ends lost 5 bases and 6 bases, in that order; junction bases with no gene match: 6. Germline V gene sequence: CDR1 MNHNS, CDR2 SASEGT.

This clonotype was recorded a few times. The V call is TRBV5-6, the J call TRBJ1-6; 8 bases are a match to TRBD1. V lost 4 bases to trimming and J lost 10 bases; unmatched junction nucleotides: 4. Germline values: CDR1 SGHDT, CDR2 YYEEEE. The CDR3 has 13 amino acids. The CDR3 DNA follows: TGTGCCAGCAGCAAGGACAGGGACTCACCCCTCCACTTT. Protein: CASSKDRDSPLHF.

The chain recombines TRBV15 with TRBJ2-2, with D unclear. This CDR3 is built from 14 residues. Germline-derived CDR1 and CDR2 are LNHNV and YYDKDF (reference sequence). V lost 0 bases and J 4 bases, leaving 6 bases between the germline ends. This chain's CDR3 is CATSRESGTGELFF. The DNA of the CDR3 is TGTGCCACCAGCAGAGAGTCGGGCACCGGGGAGCTGTTTTTT.

The V gene is TRBV10-3, the J gene TRBJ2-2; 10 positions match TRBD1. Germline V lookup: CDR1 ENHRY, CDR2 SYGVKD. CDR3 length: 16 residues. Trimming at V came to 9 bases and at J to 4 bases, leaving 11 bases not matched to a gene. This chain's CDR3 is CAIGTGVYSSTGELFF. For the CDR3, the DNA is TGTGCCATAGGGACAGGGGTATATTCCTCCACCGGGGAGCTGTTTTTT.

This clonotype was observed a handful of times. The J gene is TRBJ1-2, the V gene TRBV7-8, with a weak D call TRBD1 (6 bases). Germline assignment: CDR1 SGHVS and CDR2 FQNEAQ. The CDR3 runs 16 residues. Trimming removed 2 bases from V and 0 bases from J, with 13 bases in between. The CDR3 protein is CASSLPRRGTNYGYTF. CDR3 in DNA: TGTGCCAGCAGCTTACCACGCAGGGGAACTAACTATGGCTACACCTTC.